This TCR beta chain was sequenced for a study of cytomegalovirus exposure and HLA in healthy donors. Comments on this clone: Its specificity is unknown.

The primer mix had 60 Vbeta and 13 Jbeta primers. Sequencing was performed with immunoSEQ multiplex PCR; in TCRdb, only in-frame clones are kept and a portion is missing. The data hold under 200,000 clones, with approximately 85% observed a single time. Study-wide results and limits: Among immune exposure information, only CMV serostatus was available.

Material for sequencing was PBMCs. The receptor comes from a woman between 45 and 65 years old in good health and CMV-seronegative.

The CDR3 is CASSPRGASGNWLVNEQFF. Written as DNA, the CDR3 is TGTGCCAGCAGTCCCCGAGGGGCTAGCGGGAATTGGCTCGTCAATGAGCAGTTCTTC. V and J are TRBV27 and TRBJ2-1, with 9 nucleotides matching TRBD2. Germline values: CDR1 MNHEY, CDR2 SMNVEV (reference sequence). J was trimmed by 6 bases and V by 5 bases; bases with no gene match: 20. The CDR3 covers 19 residues.